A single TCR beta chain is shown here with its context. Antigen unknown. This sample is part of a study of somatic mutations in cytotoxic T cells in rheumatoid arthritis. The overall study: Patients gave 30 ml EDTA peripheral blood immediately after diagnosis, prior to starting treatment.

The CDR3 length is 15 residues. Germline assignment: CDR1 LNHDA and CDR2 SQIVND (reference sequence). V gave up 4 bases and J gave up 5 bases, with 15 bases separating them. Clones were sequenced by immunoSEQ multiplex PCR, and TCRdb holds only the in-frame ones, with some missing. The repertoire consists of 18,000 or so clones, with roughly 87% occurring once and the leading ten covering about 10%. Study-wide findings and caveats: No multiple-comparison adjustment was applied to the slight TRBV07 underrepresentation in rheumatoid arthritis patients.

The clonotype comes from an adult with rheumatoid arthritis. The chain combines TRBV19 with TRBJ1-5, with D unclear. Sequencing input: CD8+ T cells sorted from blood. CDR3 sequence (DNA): TGTGCCAGTAGTAGGGGTGGGGATGATTATCAGCCCCAGCATTTT. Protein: CASSRGGDDYQPQHF. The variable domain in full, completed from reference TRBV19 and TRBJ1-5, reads DGGITQSPKYLFRKEGQNVTLSCEQNLNHDAMYWYRQDPGQGLRLIYYSQIVNDFQKGDIAEGYSVSREKKESFPLTVTSAQKNPTAFYLCASSRGGDDYQPQHFGDGTRLSIL.